This TCR beta chain was observed in a study of control samples from healthy donors and cancer patients. The CDR3 runs to 17 residues. Between the trimmed V and J ends, which lost 1 base and 4 bases, there was a span of 20 bases. Germline-derived CDR1 and CDR2 are SGHNT and YYREEE (reference sequence). The assay was immunoSEQ multiplex PCR, and TCRdb's table has in-frame clones only and misses some. This table holds 130,000 to 150,000 clones, over 90% found once. Sequences were obtained from PBMCs. The chain has TRBV5-4 and TRBJ1-2; the D gene is possibly TRBD1 (5 bases). This receptor was identified in a man aged 55-75 years with colorectal cancer. CDR3 sequence reads: CASSLSGQALPGYGYTF. The CDR3 region has the DNA TGTGCCAGCAGCTTGTCTGGACAAGCACTCCCCGGCTATGGCTACACCTTC.